The 32 T cell receptor beta chains below come from one sample, sequenced in a study of tumor-infiltrating lymphocytes in primary liver carcinoma. DNA and RNA were both co-extracted from roughly 18-30 mg of bulk tissue that had not been sorted. A constant-region primer served to make TCR beta cDNA from about 500 ng total RNA. ARM-PCR was slightly modified, and three nested multiplex PCR rounds with it gave rise to the TCR beta libraries. TRBV1-TRBV30 forward and Cbeta reverse primers drove the first two approximately 10-cycle rounds. In TCRdb, the multiplex PCR reads were re-called with MiXCR into one record per CDR3 protein. Found here are about 35,000 distinct CDR3 sequences, approximately 73% of them singletons; the top ten hold less than 20%. The specimen was liver tumor tissue from sampling region 4. The subset was: tumor region T4, right-lateral pole. Receptors were obtained from a man aged 35-49 years with primary liver carcinoma and hepatitis B virus infection.

The chain uses TRBV11-3 and TRBJ1-1; no reliable D call. The CDR3 totals 13 residues. Between the trimmed V and J ends, which lost 1 base and 3 bases, there was a span of 6 bases. Germline values: CDR1 SGHNT, CDR2 YENEEA. The CDR3 sequence: CASSLVAYTEAFF. The CDR3 coding sequence is TGTGCCAGCAGCTTAGTAGCTTACACTGAAGCTTTCTTT.

The J gene is TRBJ2-3, the V gene TRBV7-3, with TRBD2 matching 8 bases. CDR1 and CDR2 (germline): SGHTA, FQGTGA. This CDR3 has 17 residues. The V segment lost 0 bases and the J segment 7 bases; nucleotides outside the gene matches: 12. The CDR3 spells CASSLTRTGGPGYTQYF. CDR3 coding DNA: TGTGCCAGCAGCTTAACTCGAACGGGAGGGCCGGGATATACGCAGTATTTT.

This clonotype is medium-sized (0.01 to 0.1%). The chain uses TRBV29-1 and TRBJ2-4, with a tentative D call TRBD2 (6 bases). This CDR3 is 12 amino acids long. CDR1 is SQVTM, CDR2 ANQGSEA, per germline. The V end was cut by 6 bases, the J end by 9 bases, with 15 bases between. CDR3 residues: CSVIHGRGIQYF. As DNA, the CDR3 is TGCAGCGTAATTCACGGGCGGGGCATTCAGTACTTC. The whole variable domain, remainder taken from reference TRBV29-1 and TRBJ2-4, is SAVISQKPSRDICQRGTSLTIQCQVDSQVTMMFWYRQQPGQSLTLIATANQGSEATYESGFVIDKFPISRPNLTFSTLTVSNMSPEDSSIYLCSVIHGRGIQYFGAGTRLSVL.

This clonotype is categorized as medium-sized. V is TRBV29-1 and J is TRBJ2-3; the D gene is possibly TRBD2 (5 bases). This CDR3 has 14 residues. Germline V gene sequence: CDR1 SQVTM, CDR2 ANQGSEA. Trimming pared 4 bases from V and 1 base from J, leaving 12 bases between. CDR3 loop: CSVVPRTGTDTQYF. The CDR3 DNA sequence: TGCAGCGTTGTTCCGAGGACTGGCACAGATACGCAGTATTTT.

The DNA of the CDR3 is TGTGCCAGCAACCCCCTTTCCAGTGGATTACCCAAAAACATTCAGTACTTC. It is translated as CASNPLSSGLPKNIQYF. J is TRBJ2-4 and V is TRBV7-8; D is uncertain. CDR1 SGHVS and CDR2 FQNEAQ come from the germline V gene. V shed 7 bases and J shed 2 bases, with 21 bases lying between them. This CDR3 region has 17 residues.

As regards this clonotype: At one boundary the junction diverges from the germline segment, which might be a read error. V is TRBV5-6 and J is TRBJ2-2; D call uncertain. The germline CDR1 and CDR2 sequences are SGHDT and YYEEEE. The CDR3 has 15 amino acids. The CDR3 sequence: CASSLGKTNTRELFF. CDR3 in DNA: TGTGCCAGCAGCTTGGGAAAGACGAACACCAGGGAGCTGTTTTTT.

This clonotype occurred once. A junction end diverges from the germline sequence, so it may reflect a read error. The J gene is TRBJ2-3, the V gene TRBV5-1, with D tentatively TRBD2 (6 bases). The CDR3 extends over 16 amino acids. Per germline, CDR1 SGHRS and CDR2 YFSETQ. CDR3 amino acids: CDSSLNGRTSTDTRYF. The CDR3 region has the DNA TGCGACAGTAGCTTGAACGGCCGCACTAGCACAGATACGCGGTATTTT.

A word on this clonotype: At one end the junction does not follow the germline gene, possibly because of a read error. The CDR3 DNA reads TGTGCCAGCAGCCAAGTTAGGGCCCACGTCCTGACTTTC. Translation: CASSQVRAHVLTF. The J gene is TRBJ2-6, the V gene TRBV4-1; D is undetermined. The germline CDR1 and CDR2 sequences are MGHRA and YSYEKL. The CDR3 sequence is 13 residues long.

The chain links TRBV5-1 to TRBJ2-2; no definite D call. Trimming shortened V by 5 bases and J by 9 bases, and 14 bases separated the two germline ends. The CDR3 totals 13 residues. The germline V gene has CDR1 SGHRS and CDR2 YFSETQ. The CDR3: CASSRANTRELFF. CDR3 nucleotide sequence: TGCGCCAGCAGTCGCGCTAACACGCGGGAGCTGTTTTTT.

Concerning this clonotype itself: An end of the junction differs from the germline gene, which may be a read error. The V call is TRBV29-1, the J call TRBJ2-7; no reliable D call. This CDR3 contains 14 residues. Germline V CDR1 and CDR2: SQVTM, ANQGSEA. The CDR3 DNA sequence: TGCAGAAATTGGACGGCTCAAACGTCCTACGAGCAGTGCTTC. Protein sequence: CRNWTAQTSYEQCF.

Regarding this clonotype: At one end the junction does not follow the germline gene, possibly because of a read error. The chain employs TRBV5-1 and TRBJ2-2, with TRBD1 as a possible D gene (6 bases). CDR3 size: 15 residues. Germline lookup yields CDR1 SGHRS and CDR2 YFSETQ. CDR3 sequence reads: CANSNRVPNTGELFF. The DNA for the CDR3 is TGCGCCAACAGCAACAGGGTCCCGAACACAGGGGAGCTGTTTTTT. Together with reference TRBV5-1 and TRBJ2-2, the CDR3 gives the full variable domain: KAGVTQTPRYLIKTRGQQVTLSCSPISGHRSVSWYQQTPGQGLQFLFEYFSETQRNKGNFPGRFSGRQFSNSRSEMNVSTLELGDSALYLCANSNRVPNTGELFFGEGSRLTVL.

As concerns this clonotype: Lacking the conserved final phenylalanine or tryptophan, this CDR3 likely reflects a read error. The rearrangement links TRBV11-2 to TRBJ2-1; 7 bases line up with TRBD2. This CDR3 has 15 residues. Germline-derived CDR1 and CDR2 are SGHAT and FQNNGV. CDR3 bases: TGTATCAGCAGCTTTAGCGGGCCACCCGACAATGAGCAGTTCTTA. It translates to CISSFSGPPDNEQFL.

Note on this clonotype: Compared with germline, one end of the junction differs, possibly owing to a read error. The chain recombines TRBV5-1 with TRBJ1-2; D is unclear. The CDR3 covers 13 residues. Germline assignment: CDR1 SGHRS and CDR2 YFSETQ. CDR3 nucleotides: TGCACCAGCAGCTTGTTGTCGGACTATGGCTACACCTTC. Translating it yields CTSSLLSDYGYTF.

Of note for this clonotype: A read error may produce the germline difference seen at one junction end. The gene calls are TRBV7-8 and TRBJ2-7, with a tentative D call TRBD1 (6 bases). CDR3 length equals 12 residues. Germline lookup yields CDR1 SGHVS and CDR2 FQNEAQ. The CDR3 nucleotides read TGTGCCAACAGCTTACCAGGGGTCGAACAGTACTTC. Translation gives CANSLPGVEQYF.

Points on this clonotype: Because it lacks the conserved phenylalanine or tryptophan at the end, this CDR3 is likely a read error. The chain couples TRBV29-1 to TRBJ1-1; D is undetermined. From germline, CDR1 is SQVTM and CDR2 ANQGSEA. This CDR3 has 15 amino acids. The CDR3 sequence: CSVGSGWDMNTEAFL. Written as DNA, the CDR3 is TGCAGCGTTGGATCCGGGTGGGATATGAATACTGAAGCTTTCCTT.

On this clonotype: Being one base from a much bigger clone, this may be a read error. This chain uses TRBV6-6 with TRBJ2-7; 10 positions agree with TRBD2. Germline assignment: CDR1 MNHNY and CDR2 SVGAGI (reference sequence). The CDR3 has 16 amino acids. This CDR3 is CASSHRAGGPTYEKYF. DNA of the CDR3: TGTGCCAGCAGTCATCGAGCGGGAGGGCCTACCTACGAGAAGTACTTC.

As regards this clonotype: The junction departs from germline at one end; a sequencing error may be responsible. The J gene is TRBJ2-7, the V gene TRBV11-1; D may be TRBD1 (6 bases). The CDR3 is 13 amino acids. From germline, CDR1 is SGHAT and CDR2 FQDESV (reference sequence). CDR3 nucleotide sequence: TGTGCCAATAGGGGGAAGCGATCCTACGAGCAGTATTTC. This encodes CANRGKRSYEQYF.

As regards this clonotype: A junction boundary mismatches the germline segment, possibly from a read error. The chain joins TRBV5-4 to TRBJ2-5; possibly TRBD1 or TRBD2 for D (5 bases each). The germline gives CDR1 SGHNT, CDR2 YYREEE (reference sequence). The CDR3 totals 15 residues. CDR3 region: CASNLNGDVQETLYF. CDR3 sequence (DNA): TGTGCCAGCAACTTGAACGGGGACGTCCAAGAGACCCTGTACTTC.

This chain links TRBV11-2 with TRBJ2-1; a weak D match, TRBD2 (6 bases). V was cut by 3 bases and J by 5 bases, with 14 bases left in between. The CDR3 runs to 15 residues. Germline values: CDR1 SGHAT, CDR2 FQNNGV. The CDR3 here is CASSFSGVLDNEQFF. The CDR3, as DNA: TGTGCCAGCAGCTTTAGCGGAGTACTCGACAATGAGCAGTTCTTC.

This clonotype occurred once. A junction end diverges from the germline sequence, so it may reflect a read error. The V and J genes are TRBV14 and TRBJ2-2, with D possibly being TRBD2 (5 bases). CDR3 length: 16 amino acids. Germline assignment: CDR1 SGHDN and CDR2 FVKESK. The CDR3 sequence is CDSSPRGLSNTGELFF. In DNA, the CDR3 is TGTGACAGCAGCCCCAGAGGACTGTCCAACACAGGGGAGCTGTTTTTT.

This chain connects TRBV6-5 to TRBJ2-7, with 9 nucleotides matching TRBD1. CDR1 is MNHEY and CDR2 is SVGAGI in the germline V gene. This CDR3 has 14 residues. The V gene end was trimmed by 7 bases and the J gene end by 5 bases; junction bases not matched to a gene: 9. In DNA form, the CDR3 reads TGTGCCAGCAATCCTGGGACAGGGCGCCACGAGCAGTACTTC. This encodes CASNPGTGRHEQYF.

As regards this clonotype: The junction differs from germline at one of its ends, possibly a read error. This sequence joins TRBV10-3 and TRBJ2-5, with a weak D call TRBD2 (6 bases). This CDR3 is 13 amino acids long. Per the germline V gene, CDR1 is ENHRY and CDR2 is SYGVKD. CDR3 region: CAALGLPQETQYF. In nucleotides, the CDR3 is TGTGCCGCCTTGGGACTCCCCCAAGAGACCCAGTATTTC.

On this clonotype itself: Germline and junction disagree at one end, which may indicate a read error. The J gene is TRBJ2-6, the V gene TRBV11-2; TRBD1 agrees at 8 bases. Germline V gives CDR1 SGHAT, CDR2 FQNNGV. The CDR3 spans 21 residues. The CDR3 loop is CASSMGVDRGISLSGADVLTF. CDR3 coding DNA: TGTGCCAGCAGCATGGGGGTAGACAGGGGCATTTCCCTCTCAGGGGCCGACGTCCTGACTTTC. The variable domain in full, completed from reference TRBV11-2 and TRBJ2-6, reads EAGVAQSPRYKIIEKRQSVAFWCNPISGHATLYWYQQILGQGPKLLIQFQNNGVVDDSQLPKDRFSAERLKGVDSTLKIQPAKLEDSAVYLCASSMGVDRGISLSGADVLTFGAGSRLTVL.

The V call is TRBV11-2, the J call TRBJ1-1; no reliable D call. CDR1 and CDR2 from the germline V gene are SGHAT and FQNNGV. Trimming shortened V by 5 bases and J by 3 bases, and 16 bases separated the two germline ends. The CDR3 length is 15 residues. The CDR3 here is CASSTTVMQYTEAFF. CDR3 sequence (DNA): TGTGCCAGCAGCACCACTGTCATGCAGTACACTGAAGCTTTCTTT.

The chain employs TRBV5-1 and TRBJ2-1; D gene uncertain. There are 13 residues in the CDR3. Germline loops: CDR1 SGHRS, CDR2 YFSETQ. V was shortened by 2 bases and J by 7 bases, with 10 bases between the two germline ends. Here the CDR3 reads CASSFSVGNEQFF. Here the CDR3 DNA reads TGCGCCAGCAGCTTCTCCGTGGGAAATGAGCAGTTCTTC.

On this clonotype itself: The junction does not match germline at one end; this may be a read error. The CDR3: CVSSLLGVSNYEQYF. DNA of the CDR3: TGCGTCAGCAGCTTGCTAGGGGTCTCCAATTACGAGCAGTACTTC. V usage is TRBV5-1 and J usage is TRBJ2-7; D possibly corresponds to TRBD1 (5 bases). This CDR3 comprises 15 residues. CDR1 is SGHRS, CDR2 YFSETQ, per germline.

The chain links TRBV14 to TRBJ2-1; D remains ambiguous. Germline V gene sequence: CDR1 SGHDN, CDR2 FVKESK. Trimming left V 8 bases short and J 5 bases short, with 22 bases between. CDR3 length: 16 residues. The chain's CDR3 is CASGAVVGWANNEQFF. The DNA for the CDR3 is TGTGCCAGCGGTGCCGTAGTGGGATGGGCAAACAATGAGCAGTTCTTC.

With regard to this clonotype: A read error is possible here, since a much larger clone lies one base away. This chain uses TRBV7-3 with TRBJ2-1; 12 bases fit TRBD2. The germline CDR1 and CDR2 sequences are SGHTA and FQGTGA. This CDR3 is 20 amino acids long. J lost 5 bases, V lost 0 bases, and 14 bases had no gene match. DNA of the CDR3: TGTGCCAGCAGCTTAACTAGCGATCTAGCGGGAGGGCCGGGCCACAATGAGCAGTTCTTC. It is translated as CASSLTSDLAGGPGHNEQFF.

The table lists this clonotype with many counts. The chain links TRBV9 to TRBJ1-2; 10 bases align to TRBD1. The germline V gene has CDR1 SGDLS and CDR2 YYNGEE. CDR3 length: 14 residues. Losses at the gene ends were 3 bases for V and 6 bases for J; bases not matched to a gene: 5. This CDR3 reads CASSGQGAQDGYTF. The DNA of the CDR3 is TGTGCCAGCAGCGGACAGGGGGCCCAGGATGGCTACACCTTC.

Details on this clonotype: At one end, the junction sequence differs from germline, possibly due to a read error. This chain connects TRBV28 to TRBJ2-2; no definite D call. Germline CDR1 reads MDHEN; CDR2 reads SYDVKM. The CDR3 length is 15 residues. The CDR3 region has the DNA TGCGCCAGCAGTTTGCCCAACGGGAACACCGGGGAGCTGTTTTTT. Its protein product is CASSLPNGNTGELFF. Using reference TRBV28 and TRBJ2-2 for the parts outside the CDR3, the full variable domain is DVKVTQSSRYLVKRTGEKVFLECVQDMDHENMFWYRQDPGLGLRLIYFSYDVKMKEKGDIPEGYSVSREKKERFSLILESASTNQTSMYLCASSLPNGNTGELFFGEGSRLTVL.

This clonotype was picked up one time. Likely a read error: the CDR3 ends without its conserved phenylalanine or tryptophan. This sequence joins TRBV28 and TRBJ1-5; D is perhaps TRBD1 (5 bases). Germline V CDR1 and CDR2: MDHEN, SYDVKM. This CDR3 spans 14 amino acids. As DNA, the CDR3 is TGTGCCAGGAGTTTCCAGGGAACTACTCAGCCCCAGCATTCT. Translated: CARSFQGTTQPQHS.

The CDR3 DNA reads TGTGCCAGCAGTTCGATCCGTTCAGATACGCAGTATTTT. Its translation: CASSSIRSDTQYF. This chain uses TRBV11-1 with TRBJ2-3; D uncertain. V lost 6 bases, J lost 4 bases, and 11 bases lay in between. Germline V CDR1 and CDR2: SGHAT, FQDESV (reference sequence). The CDR3 consists of 13 residues.